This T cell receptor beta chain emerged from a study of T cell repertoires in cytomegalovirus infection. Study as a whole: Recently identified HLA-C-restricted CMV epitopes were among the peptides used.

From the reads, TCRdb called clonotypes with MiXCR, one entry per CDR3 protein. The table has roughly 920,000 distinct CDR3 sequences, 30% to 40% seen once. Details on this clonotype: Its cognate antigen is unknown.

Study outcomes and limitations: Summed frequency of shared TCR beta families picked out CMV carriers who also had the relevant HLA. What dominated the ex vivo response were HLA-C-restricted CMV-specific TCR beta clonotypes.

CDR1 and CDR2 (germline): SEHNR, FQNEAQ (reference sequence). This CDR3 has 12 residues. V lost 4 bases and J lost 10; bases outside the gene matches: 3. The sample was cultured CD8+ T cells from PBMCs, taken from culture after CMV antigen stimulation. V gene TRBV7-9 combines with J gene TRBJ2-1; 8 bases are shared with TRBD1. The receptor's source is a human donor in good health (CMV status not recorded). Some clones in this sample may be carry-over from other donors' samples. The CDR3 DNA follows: TGTGCCAGCAGCTCCCGGGACAGGGAGCAGTTCTTC. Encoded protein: CASSSRDREQFF. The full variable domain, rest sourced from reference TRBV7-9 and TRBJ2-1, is DTGVSQNPRHKITKRGQNVTFRCDPISEHNRLYWYRQTLGQGPEFLTYFQNEAQLEKSRLLSDRFSAERPKGSFSTLEIQRTEQGDSAMYLCASSSRDREQFFGPGTRLTVL.